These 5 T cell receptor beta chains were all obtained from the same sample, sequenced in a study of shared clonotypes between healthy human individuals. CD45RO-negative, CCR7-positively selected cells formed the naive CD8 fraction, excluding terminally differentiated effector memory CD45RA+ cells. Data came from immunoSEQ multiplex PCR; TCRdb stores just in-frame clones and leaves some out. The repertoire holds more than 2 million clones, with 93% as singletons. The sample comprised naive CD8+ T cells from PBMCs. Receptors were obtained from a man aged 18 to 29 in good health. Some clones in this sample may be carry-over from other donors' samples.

In DNA form, the CDR3 reads TGTGCCAGCAGCCACCCTTCGGGGGGCCGGAGCACCGGGGAGCTGTTTTTT. This sequence encodes CASSHPSGGRSTGELFF. The chain recombines TRBV11-3 with TRBJ2-2; possibly TRBD2 for D (7 bases). From germline, CDR1 is SGHNT and CDR2 YENEEA. V was shortened by 5 bases and J by 4 bases, with 20 bases between the two germline ends. This CDR3 region has 17 residues. Full variable domain (outside the CDR3, taken from reference TRBV11-3 and TRBJ2-2): EAGVVQSPRYKIIEKKQPVAFWCNPISGHNTLYWYLQNLGQGPELLIRYENEEAVDDSQLPKDRFSAERLKGVDSTLKIQPAELGDSAVYLCASSHPSGGRSTGELFFGEGSRLTVL.

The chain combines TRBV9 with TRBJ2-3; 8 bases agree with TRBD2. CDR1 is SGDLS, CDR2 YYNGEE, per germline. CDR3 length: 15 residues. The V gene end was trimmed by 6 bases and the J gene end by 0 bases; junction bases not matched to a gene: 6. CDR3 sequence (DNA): TGTGCCAGCAAACTAGCGGATTCTAGCACAGATACGCAGTATTTT. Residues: CASKLADSSTDTQYF.

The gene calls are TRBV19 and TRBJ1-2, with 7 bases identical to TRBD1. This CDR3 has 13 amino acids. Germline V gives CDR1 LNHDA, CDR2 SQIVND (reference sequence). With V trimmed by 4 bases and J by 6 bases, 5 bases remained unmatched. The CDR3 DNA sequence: TGTGCCAGTAGTACCCGGGACAGAGATGGCTACACCTTC. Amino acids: CASSTRDRDGYTF.

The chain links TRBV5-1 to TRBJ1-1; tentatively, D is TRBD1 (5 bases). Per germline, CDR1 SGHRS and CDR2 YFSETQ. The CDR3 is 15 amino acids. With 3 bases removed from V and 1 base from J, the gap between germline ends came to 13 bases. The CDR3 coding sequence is TGCGCCAGCAGCTGGGGTATACAGGAGAACACTGAAGCTTTCTTT. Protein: CASSWGIQENTEAFF.

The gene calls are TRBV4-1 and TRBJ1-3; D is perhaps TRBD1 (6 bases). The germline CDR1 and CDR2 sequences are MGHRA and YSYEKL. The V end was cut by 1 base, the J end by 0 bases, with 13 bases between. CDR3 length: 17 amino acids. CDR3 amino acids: CASSQVGAALSGNTIYF. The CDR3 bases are TGCGCCAGCAGCCAAGTGGGGGCAGCTCTCTCTGGAAACACCATATATTTT.